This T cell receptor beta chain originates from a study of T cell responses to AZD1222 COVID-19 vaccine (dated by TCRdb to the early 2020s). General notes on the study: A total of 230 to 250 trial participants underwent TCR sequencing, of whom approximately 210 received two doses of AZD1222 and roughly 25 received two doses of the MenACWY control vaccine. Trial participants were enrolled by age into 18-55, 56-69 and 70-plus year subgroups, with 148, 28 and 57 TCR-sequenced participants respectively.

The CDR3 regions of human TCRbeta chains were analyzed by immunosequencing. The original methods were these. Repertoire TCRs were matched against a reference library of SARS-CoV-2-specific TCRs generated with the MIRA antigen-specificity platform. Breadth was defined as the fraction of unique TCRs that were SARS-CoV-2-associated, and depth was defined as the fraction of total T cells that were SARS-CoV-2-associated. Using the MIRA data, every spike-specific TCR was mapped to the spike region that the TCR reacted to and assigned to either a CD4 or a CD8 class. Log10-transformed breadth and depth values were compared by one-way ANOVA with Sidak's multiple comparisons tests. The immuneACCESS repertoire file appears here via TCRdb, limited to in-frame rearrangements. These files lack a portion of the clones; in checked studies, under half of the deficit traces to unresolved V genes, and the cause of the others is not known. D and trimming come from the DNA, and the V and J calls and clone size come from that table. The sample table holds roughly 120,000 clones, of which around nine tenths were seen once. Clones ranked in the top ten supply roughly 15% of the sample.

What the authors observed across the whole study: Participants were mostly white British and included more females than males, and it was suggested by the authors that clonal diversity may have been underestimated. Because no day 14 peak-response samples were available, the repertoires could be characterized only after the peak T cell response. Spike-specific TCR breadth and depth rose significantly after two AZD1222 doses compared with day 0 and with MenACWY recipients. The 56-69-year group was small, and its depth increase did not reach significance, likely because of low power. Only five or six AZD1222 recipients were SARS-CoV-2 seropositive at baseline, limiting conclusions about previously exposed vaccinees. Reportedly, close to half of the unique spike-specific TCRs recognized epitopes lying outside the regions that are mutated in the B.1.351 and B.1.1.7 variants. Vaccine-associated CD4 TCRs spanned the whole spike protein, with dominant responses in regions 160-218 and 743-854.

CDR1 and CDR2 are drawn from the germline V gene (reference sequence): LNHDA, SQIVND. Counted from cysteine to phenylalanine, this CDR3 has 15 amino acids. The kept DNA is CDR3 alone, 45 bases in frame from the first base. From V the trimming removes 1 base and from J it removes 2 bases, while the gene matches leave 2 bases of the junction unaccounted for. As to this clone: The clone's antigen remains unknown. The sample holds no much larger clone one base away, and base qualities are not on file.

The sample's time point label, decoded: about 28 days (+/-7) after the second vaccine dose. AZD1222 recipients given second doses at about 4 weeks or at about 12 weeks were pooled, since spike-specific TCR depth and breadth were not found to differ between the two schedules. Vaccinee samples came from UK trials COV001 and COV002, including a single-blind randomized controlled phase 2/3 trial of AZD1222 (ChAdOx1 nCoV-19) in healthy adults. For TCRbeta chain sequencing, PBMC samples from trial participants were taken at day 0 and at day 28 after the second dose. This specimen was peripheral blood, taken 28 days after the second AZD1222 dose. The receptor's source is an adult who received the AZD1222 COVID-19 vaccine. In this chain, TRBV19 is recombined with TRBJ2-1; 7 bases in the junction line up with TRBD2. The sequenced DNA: TGTGCCAGTAGTATAGCGGGGGGTCCCTACAATGAGCAGTTCTTC. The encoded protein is CASSIAGGPYNEQFF. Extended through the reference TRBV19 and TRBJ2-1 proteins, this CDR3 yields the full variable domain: DGGITQSPKYLFRKEGQNVTLSCEQNLNHDAMYWYRQDPGQGLRLIYYSQIVNDFQKGDIAEGYSVSREKKESFPLTVTSAQKNPTAFYLCASSIAGGPYNEQFFGPGTRLTVL.